This T cell receptor (beta chain) is drawn from a study of CD8 T cells in ankylosing spondylitis. Broader study findings: In ankylosing spondylitis patients, matched synovial fluid reportedly showed significant enrichment of disease-linked clones. Typical of ankylosing spondylitis blood, it appeared, was a TCR beta motif of under 10 highly homologous variants.

This clonotype occurred many times. The antigen is undetermined. Germline loops: CDR1 KGHSH, CDR2 LQKENI. The CDR3 spans 13 residues. Trimming took 3 bases from V and 6 from J; bases not matched to a gene: 4. Each CDR3 protein is one row after TCRdb ran MiXCR on the 5' RACE reads. The table lists 250,000 to 350,000 distinct CDR3 sequences, approximately 20% of them singletons. The receptor comes from a male donor with ankylosing spondylitis or in good health (not recorded which). This chain connects TRBV18 to TRBJ2-7, with 8 bases matching TRBD1. The sequenced sample was blood, either unsorted or a sorted T cell fraction (not recorded which). The CDR3 DNA reads as TGTGCCAGCTCACCCGGACAGGGAGGCGAGCAGTACGTC. As protein: CASSPGQGGEQYV.